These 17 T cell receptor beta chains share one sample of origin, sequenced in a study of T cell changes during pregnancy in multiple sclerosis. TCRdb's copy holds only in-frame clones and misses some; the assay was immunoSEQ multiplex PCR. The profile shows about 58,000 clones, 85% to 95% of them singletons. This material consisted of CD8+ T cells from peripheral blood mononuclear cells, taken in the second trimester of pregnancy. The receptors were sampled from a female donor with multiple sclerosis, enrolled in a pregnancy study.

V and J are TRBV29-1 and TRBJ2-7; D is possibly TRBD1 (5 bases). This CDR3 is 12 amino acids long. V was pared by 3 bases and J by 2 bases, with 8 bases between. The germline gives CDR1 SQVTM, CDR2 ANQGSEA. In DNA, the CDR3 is TGCAGCGTTGAGGACAAGGCCTACGAGCAGTACTTC. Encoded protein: CSVEDKAYEQYF.

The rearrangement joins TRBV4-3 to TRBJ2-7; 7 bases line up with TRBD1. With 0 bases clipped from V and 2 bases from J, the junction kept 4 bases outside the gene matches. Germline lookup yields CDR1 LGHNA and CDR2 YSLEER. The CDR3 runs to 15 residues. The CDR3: CASSQDTGAPYEQYF. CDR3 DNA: TGCGCCAGCAGCCAAGATACAGGGGCCCCCTACGAGCAGTACTTC.

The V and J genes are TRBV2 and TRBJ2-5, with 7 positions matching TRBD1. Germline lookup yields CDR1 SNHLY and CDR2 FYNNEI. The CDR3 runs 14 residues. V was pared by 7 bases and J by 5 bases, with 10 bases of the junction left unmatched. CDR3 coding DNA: TGTGCCAGCATACGGCAGGTGACAGGGGAGACCCAGTACTTC. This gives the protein CASIRQVTGETQYF.

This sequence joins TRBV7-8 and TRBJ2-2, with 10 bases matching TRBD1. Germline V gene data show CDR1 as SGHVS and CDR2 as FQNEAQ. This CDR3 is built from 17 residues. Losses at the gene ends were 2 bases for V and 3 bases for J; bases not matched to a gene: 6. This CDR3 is CASSLFVGTGDTGELFF. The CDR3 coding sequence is TGTGCCAGCAGCTTATTCGTTGGGACAGGGGACACCGGGGAGCTGTTTTTT.

The CDR3 loop is CASSLGDGGDEQYF. The CDR3, as DNA: TGTGCCAGCAGCTTGGGGGACGGAGGGGACGAGCAGTACTTC. This rearrangement joins TRBV7-9 to TRBJ2-7; maybe TRBD2 (6 bases). The germline V and J ends were trimmed by 3 bases and 5 bases, with 14 bases remaining between them. The V gene's germline CDR1 is SEHNR and CDR2 FQNEAQ (reference sequence). The CDR3 length is 14 residues.

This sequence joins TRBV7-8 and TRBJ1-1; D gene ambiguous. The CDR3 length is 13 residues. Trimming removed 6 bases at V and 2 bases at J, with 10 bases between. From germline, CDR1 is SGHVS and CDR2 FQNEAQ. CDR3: CASSSSSNTEAFF. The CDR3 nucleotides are TGTGCCAGCAGTTCCTCCTCCAACACTGAAGCTTTCTTT.

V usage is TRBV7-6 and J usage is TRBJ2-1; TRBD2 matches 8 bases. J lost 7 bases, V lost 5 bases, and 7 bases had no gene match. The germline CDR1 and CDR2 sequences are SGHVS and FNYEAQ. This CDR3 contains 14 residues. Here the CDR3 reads CASSATGTRNEQFF. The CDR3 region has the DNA TGTGCCAGCAGCGCTACCGGGACTAGAAATGAGCAGTTCTTC. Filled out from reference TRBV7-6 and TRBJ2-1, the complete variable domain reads GAGVSQSPRYKVTKRGQDVALRCDPISGHVSLYWYRQALGQGPEFLTYFNYEAQQDKSGLPNDRFSAERPEGSISTLTIQRTEQRDSAMYRCASSATGTRNEQFFGPGTRLTVL.

The CDR3 DNA follows: TGTGCCAGCAGCTTAGGGGGCGGAATTCAAGAGACCCAGTACTTC. Translated, it gives CASSLGGGIQETQYF. This sequence joins TRBV7-3 and TRBJ2-5, with a weak D call TRBD1 (6 bases). Trimming removed 2 bases from V and 2 bases from J, with 12 bases in between. Germline-derived CDR1 and CDR2 are SGHTA and FQGTGA. CDR3 length: 15 residues.

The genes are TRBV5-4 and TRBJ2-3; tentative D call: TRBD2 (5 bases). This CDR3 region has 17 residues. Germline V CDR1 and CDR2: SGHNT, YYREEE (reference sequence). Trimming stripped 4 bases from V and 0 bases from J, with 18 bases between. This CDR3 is CASSPPGRRSSTDTQYF. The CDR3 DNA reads TGTGCCAGCAGCCCGCCCGGACGGAGGAGTAGCACAGATACGCAGTATTTT. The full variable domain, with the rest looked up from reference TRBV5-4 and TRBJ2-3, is ETGVTQSPTHLIKTRGQQVTLRCSSQSGHNTVSWYQQALGQGPQFIFQYYREEENGRGNFPPRFSGLQFPNYSSELNVNALELDDSALYLCASSPPGRRSSTDTQYFGPGTRLTVL.

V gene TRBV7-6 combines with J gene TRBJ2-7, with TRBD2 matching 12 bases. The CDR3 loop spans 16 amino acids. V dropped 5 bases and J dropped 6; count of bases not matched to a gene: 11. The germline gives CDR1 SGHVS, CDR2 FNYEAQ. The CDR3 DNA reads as TGTGCCAGCAGCCCTGGGACTAGCGGGCCAAAGGGCGAGCAGTACTTC. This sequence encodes CASSPGTSGPKGEQYF.

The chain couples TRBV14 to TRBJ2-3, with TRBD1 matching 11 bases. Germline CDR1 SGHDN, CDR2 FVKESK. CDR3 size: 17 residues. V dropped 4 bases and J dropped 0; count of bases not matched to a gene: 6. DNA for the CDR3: TGTGCCAGCAGCCCGGACAGGGGGCGAGCTAGCACAGATACGCAGTATTTT. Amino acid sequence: CASSPDRGRASTDTQYF. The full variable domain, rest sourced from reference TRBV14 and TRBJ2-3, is EAGVTQFPSHSVIEKGQTVTLRCDPISGHDNLYWYRRVMGKEIKFLLHFVKESKQDESGMPNNRFLAERTGGTYSTLKVQPAELEDSGVYFCASSPDRGRASTDTQYFGPGTRLTVL.

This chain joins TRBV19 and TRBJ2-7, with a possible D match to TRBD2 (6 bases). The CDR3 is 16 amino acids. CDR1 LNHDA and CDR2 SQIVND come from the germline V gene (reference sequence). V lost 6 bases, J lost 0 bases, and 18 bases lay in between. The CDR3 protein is CASSHTSGSSSYEQYF. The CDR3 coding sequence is TGTGCCAGTAGCCATACCAGCGGGTCCTCCTCCTACGAGCAGTACTTC.

The CDR3 nucleotides read TGTGCCAGCAGCGGTACAGGGGATGGAACTGAAGCTTTCTTT. Protein: CASSGTGDGTEAFF. The chain joins TRBV9 to TRBJ1-1; 7 bases line up with TRBD1. V was clipped by 3 bases and J by 5 bases; unmatched bases: 7. The CDR3 runs to 14 residues. Looked up from germline, CDR1 is SGDLS and CDR2 is YYNGEE. The full variable domain, in which reference TRBV9 and TRBJ1-1 provide the parts outside the CDR3, is DSGVTQTPKHLITATGQRVTLRCSPRSGDLSVYWYQQSLDQGLQFLIQYYNGEERAKGNILERFSAQQFPDLHSELNLSSLELGDSALYFCASSGTGDGTEAFFGQGTRLTVV.

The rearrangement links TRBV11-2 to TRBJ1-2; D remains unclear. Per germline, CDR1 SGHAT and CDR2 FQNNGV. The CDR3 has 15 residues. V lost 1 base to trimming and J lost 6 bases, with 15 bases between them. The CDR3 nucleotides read TGTGCCAGCAGCTTAGCGTTGCCAACTCGGGATGGCTACACCTTC. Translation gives CASSLALPTRDGYTF.

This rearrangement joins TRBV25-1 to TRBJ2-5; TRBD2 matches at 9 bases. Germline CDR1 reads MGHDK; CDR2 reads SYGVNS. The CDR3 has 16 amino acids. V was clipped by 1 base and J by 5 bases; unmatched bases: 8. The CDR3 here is CASSEFGSGRRETQYF. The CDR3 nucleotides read TGTGCCAGCAGTGAATTTGGTAGCGGGAGAAGGGAGACCCAGTACTTC.

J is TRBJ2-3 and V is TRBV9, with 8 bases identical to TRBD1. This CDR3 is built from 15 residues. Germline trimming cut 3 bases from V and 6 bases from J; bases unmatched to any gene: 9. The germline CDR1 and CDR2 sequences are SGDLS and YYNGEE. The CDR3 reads CASSGQGTLGDTQYF. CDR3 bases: TGTGCCAGCAGCGGACAGGGGACCCTCGGTGATACGCAGTATTTT.

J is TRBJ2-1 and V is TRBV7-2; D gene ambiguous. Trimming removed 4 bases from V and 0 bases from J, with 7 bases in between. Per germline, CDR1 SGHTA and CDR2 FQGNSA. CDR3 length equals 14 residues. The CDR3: CASSSFLSYNEQFF. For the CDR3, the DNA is TGTGCCAGCAGCTCCTTTCTCTCCTACAATGAGCAGTTCTTC.